The clone carrying this T cell receptor (beta chain) was observed at least ten times. The antigen is undetermined. This sample is drawn from a study of T-cell reconstitution after alpha-beta-depleted transplantation in children. Study results and limitations: T-cell counts and diversity at one year following transplant were attributed mainly to newly produced T cells. Expanded graft clones numbering several hundred reportedly gave rise to alpha-beta T cells about two months after transplant.

Unique molecular identifiers featured in how the TCRbeta library was prepared. TCRdb reprocessed the PCR reads via MiXCR and lists one record per CDR3 protein. The sample includes more than 400,000 distinct CDR3 sequences, about 40% of them seen just once. V lost 1 base to trimming and J lost 5 bases, with 11 bases between them. Germline assignment: CDR1 LGHNA and CDR2 YNFKEQ. The length of the CDR3 is 15 residues. This chain connects TRBV4-2 to TRBJ2-2, with D possibly being TRBD2 (6 bases). The sequences come from PBMCs, collected before TCRalphabeta/CD19-depleted stem cell transplant. This TCR came from a girl aged 2 to 9 with aplastic anemia, due to receive a stem cell transplant. CDR3 DNA sequence: TGTGCCAGCAGCCAAGGGGACTCGTTGACCGGGGAGCTGTTTTTT. Protein product: CASSQGDSLTGELFF.